This is a list of T cell receptor beta chains from one sample in a study of blood T cell repertoires in COVID-19. Using immunoSEQ multiplex PCR, the repertoire was profiled, and TCRdb retains in-frame clones only, with some absent. The table includes 200,000 to 250,000 clones, 70% to 85% detected once. Sequencing was done on a sample of peripheral blood. Receptor source: a woman older than 75 with active or convalescent COVID-19. CDR3s include the opening cysteine and the closing phenylalanine or tryptophan. Each record gives: V gene, CDR3 protein.

V: TRBV9
CDR3: CASSARTLGSYGYTF

V: TRBV2
CDR3: CASSVDRGDNEQFF

V: TRBV6-4
CDR3: CASSPDRSLTPLHF

V: TRBV5-1
CDR3: CASSLEGRGNPQNEKLFF

V: TRBV19
CDR3: CASSITQGLVNTEAFF

V: TRBV5-1
CDR3: CASSTGQPNQPQHF

V: TRBV18
CDR3: CASLLAGVSETQYF

V: TRBV29-1
CDR3: CSVQGGSETYEKLFF

V: TRBV5-1
CDR3: CASSVDFNSPLHF

V: TRBV28
CDR3: CASSLIGQGVHEQYF

V: TRBV18
CDR3: CASSPRTGEDEQYF

V: TRBV18
CDR3: CASSPTKREILFF

V: TRBV28
CDR3: CASSLGTSGILEQYF

V: TRBV6-5
CDR3: CAGSPRLNTEAFF

V: TRBV2
CDR3: CASRKGLAGVDEQFF

V: TRBV28
CDR3: CASSLGLGSPGAVDSPLHF

V: TRBV5-1
CDR3: CASSDRQTQETQYF

V: TRBV5-1
CDR3: CASSPGQAWGTEAFF

V: TRBV11-2
CDR3: CASSLVSGTGFTGELFF

V: TRBV14
CDR3: CASSDSSGANVLTF

V: TRBV5-4
CDR3: CASSSTSGGSYNEQFF

V: TRBV3-1/TRBV3-2
CDR3: CASSQGQLAGGELFF